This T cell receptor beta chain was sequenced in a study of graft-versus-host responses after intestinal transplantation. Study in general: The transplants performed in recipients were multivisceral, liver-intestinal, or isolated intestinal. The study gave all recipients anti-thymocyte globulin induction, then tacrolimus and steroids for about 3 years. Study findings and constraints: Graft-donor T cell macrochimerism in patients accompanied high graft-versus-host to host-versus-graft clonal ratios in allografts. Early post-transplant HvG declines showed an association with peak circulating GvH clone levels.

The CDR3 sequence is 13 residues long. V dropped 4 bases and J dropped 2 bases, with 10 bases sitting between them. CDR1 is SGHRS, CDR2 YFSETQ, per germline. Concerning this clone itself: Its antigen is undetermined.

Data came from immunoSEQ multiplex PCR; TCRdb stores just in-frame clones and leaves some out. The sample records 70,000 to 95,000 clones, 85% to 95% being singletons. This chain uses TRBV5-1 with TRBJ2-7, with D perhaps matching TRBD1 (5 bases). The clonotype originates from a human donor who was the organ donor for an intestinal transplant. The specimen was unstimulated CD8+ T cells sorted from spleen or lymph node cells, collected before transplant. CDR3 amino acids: CASSQGSPYEQYF. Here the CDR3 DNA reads TGCGCCAGCAGCCAGGGATCGCCCTACGAGCAGTACTTC.